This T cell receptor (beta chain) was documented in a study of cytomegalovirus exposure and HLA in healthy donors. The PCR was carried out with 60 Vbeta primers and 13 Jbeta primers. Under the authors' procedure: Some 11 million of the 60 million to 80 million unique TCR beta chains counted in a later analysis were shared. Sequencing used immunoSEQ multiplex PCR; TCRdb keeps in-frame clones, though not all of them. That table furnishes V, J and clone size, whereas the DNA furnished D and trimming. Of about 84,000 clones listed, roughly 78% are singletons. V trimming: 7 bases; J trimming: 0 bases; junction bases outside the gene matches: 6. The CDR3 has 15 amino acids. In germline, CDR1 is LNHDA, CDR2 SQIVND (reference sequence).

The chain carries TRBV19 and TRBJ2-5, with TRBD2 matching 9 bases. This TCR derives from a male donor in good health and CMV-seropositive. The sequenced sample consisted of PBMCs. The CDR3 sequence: CASTPSGANQETQYF. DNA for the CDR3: TGTGCCAGTACGCCTAGCGGGGCTAACCAAGAGACCCAGTACTTC. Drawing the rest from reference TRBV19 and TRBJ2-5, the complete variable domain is DGGITQSPKYLFRKEGQNVTLSCEQNLNHDAMYWYRQDPGQGLRLIYYSQIVNDFQKGDIAEGYSVSREKKESFPLTVTSAQKNPTAFYLCASTPSGANQETQYFGPGTRLLVL.